What follows are 17 T cell receptor beta chains derived from one specimen sequenced in a study of blood T cell repertoires in COVID-19 (dated by TCRdb to about 2020). Library construction relied on the immunoSEQ multiplex PCR assay. The table comes from immuneACCESS by way of TCRdb, which keeps in-frame sequences with V and J called. Part of the clones is missing from these tables; in studies checked, under half for an unresolved V gene and the rest for unknown reasons. The sample profile shows roughly 100,000 clones; roughly nine tenths of them were found once. The ten most abundant clones make up around 3.4% of the sample. The specimen was peripheral blood. Receptor source: a woman aged 55-70 years with acute or convalescent COVID-19.

The chain is built from TRBV7-3 and TRBJ1-2, with unresolved D. Trimming shortened V by 5 bases and J by 5 bases, and 18 bases separated the two germline ends. This CDR3 comprises 15 residues. Germline V gene data show CDR1 as SGHTA and CDR2 as FQGTGA. The CDR3: CASSAAGEEGYGYTF. The CDR3 DNA sequence: TGTGCCAGCAGCGCGGCGGGCGAAGAGGGTTATGGCTACACCTTC.

The chain couples TRBV24-1 to TRBJ1-5; a possible D gene is TRBD1 (5 bases). The CDR3 has 14 amino acids. Germline V gene data show CDR1 as KGHDR and CDR2 as SFDVKD. V lost 11 bases and J 3 bases, leaving 16 bases between the germline ends. CDR3 region: CAIGGGQNNQPQHF. The CDR3, as DNA: TGTGCCATCGGGGGAGGCCAGAACAATCAGCCCCAGCATTTT.

This clone was seen a single time. The chain links TRBV10-2 to TRBJ2-1, with a weak D call TRBD1 (6 bases). The CDR3 loop spans 13 amino acids. Germline CDR1 and CDR2: WSHSY and SAAADI. V was cut by 3 bases and J by 9 bases, with 12 bases left in between. The DNA for the CDR3 is TGCGCCAGCAGTGAAACTAGAGGGGGTGAGCAGTTCTTC. It yields the protein CASSETRGGEQFF.

V and J are TRBV5-1 and TRBJ1-4; 7 bases line up with TRBD1. The germline V gene has CDR1 SGHRS and CDR2 YFSETQ. With 4 bases clipped from V and 5 bases from J, the junction kept 5 bases outside the gene matches. This CDR3 has 14 residues. As DNA, the CDR3 is TGCGCCAGCAGCGGAGGGACAGCAAATGAAAAACTGTTTTTT. It is translated as CASSGGTANEKLFF.

This chain uses TRBV2 with TRBJ2-3; D is perhaps TRBD2 (5 bases). Trimming took off 6 bases at V and 6 bases at J, with 16 bases between the two ends. Germline V lookup: CDR1 SNHLY, CDR2 FYNNEI. CDR3 size: 14 residues. The CDR3 spells CASSQAGSSDTQYF. In DNA form, the CDR3 reads TGTGCCAGCAGCCAAGCTGGGAGTTCGGATACGCAGTATTTT.

V and J are TRBV5-1 and TRBJ2-1; perhaps TRBD2 as D (6 bases). The CDR3 contains 16 residues. V was trimmed by 6 bases and J by 3 bases, leaving 19 bases between them. In germline, CDR1 is SGHRS, CDR2 YFSETQ. The CDR3 nucleotides are TGCGCCAGCATTTCAGGCCCGGGACTCAGCTACAATGAGCAGTTCTTC. This encodes CASISGPGLSYNEQFF.

This clone was seen only once. The rearrangement uses TRBV6-1 and TRBJ2-2; D might be TRBD1 (6 bases). The V end lost 3 bases, the J end lost 1 base, and 9 bases lay between the germline ends. Germline V gene data show CDR1 as MNHNS and CDR2 as SASEGT. There are 15 residues in the CDR3. The CDR3 sequence: CASSETGLNTGELFF. The CDR3 DNA sequence: TGTGCCAGCAGTGAGACAGGCCTGAACACCGGGGAGCTGTTTTTT.

This chain uses TRBV12-3 or TRBV12-4 with TRBJ1-2; D is ambiguous. V gave up 5 bases and J gave up 8 bases, with 12 bases separating them. The CDR3 contains 12 residues. CDR3 region: CASSAAGKGYTF. The CDR3 DNA sequence: TGTGCCAGCAGTGCGGCGGGGAAGGGCTACACCTTC.

In its sample, this clone was seen a few times. At one end, the junction sequence differs from germline, possibly due to a read error. The chain is built from TRBV6-2 or TRBV6-3 and TRBJ1-1, with D perhaps TRBD1 (5 bases). The CDR3 is 15 residues long. Germline assignment: CDR1 MNHEY and CDR2 SVGEGT. CDR3 amino acids: CASSFLRGGNAEAFF. As DNA, the CDR3 is TGTGCCAGCAGTTTCCTTCGGGGGGGGAACGCTGAAGCTTTCTTT.

The chain links TRBV6-1 to TRBJ1-2; tentative D call: TRBD1 (6 bases). Germline CDR1 MNHNS, CDR2 SASEGT. Trimming stripped 3 bases from V and 4 bases from J, with 12 bases between. This CDR3 region has 14 residues. The CDR3 loop is CASSDAQGTYGYTF. The CDR3 bases are TGTGCCAGCAGTGACGCACAGGGTACCTATGGCTACACCTTC.

The chain recombines TRBV6-1 with TRBJ2-5; possible D gene TRBD2, 7 bases. Trimming left V 3 bases short and J 5 bases short, with 16 bases between. CDR1 and CDR2 from the germline V gene are MNHNS and SASEGT. CDR3 length equals 15 residues. The CDR3 region has the DNA TGTGCCAGCAGTGATTGGGGGCTAGCGGTGGAGACCCAGTACTTC. This sequence encodes CASSDWGLAVETQYF.

The chain is built from TRBV6-5 and TRBJ1-5; D unclear. Germline loops: CDR1 MNHEY, CDR2 SVGAGI. V gave up 9 bases and J gave up 3 bases, with 12 bases separating them. There are 13 residues in the CDR3. CDR3 sequence reads: CASTIYINQPQHF. As DNA, the CDR3 is TGTGCCAGTACAATTTACATCAATCAGCCCCAGCATTTT.

The chain links TRBV4-1 to TRBJ1-1; D not certain. V was clipped by 0 bases and J by 2 bases, with 13 bases between them. The CDR3 loop spans 16 amino acids. The V gene's germline CDR1 is MGHRA and CDR2 YSYEKL. Here the CDR3 reads CASSQESLGGNTEAFF. The DNA for the CDR3 is TGCGCCAGCAGCCAAGAATCTTTGGGAGGTAACACTGAAGCTTTCTTT.

This sequence joins TRBV5-4 and TRBJ2-3; 13 bases fit TRBD2. Germline loops: CDR1 SGHNT, CDR2 YYREEE (reference sequence). Unmatched junction bases numbered 2, after V lost 4 bases and J lost 0 bases. CDR3 length equals 16 residues. The CDR3 coding sequence is TGTGCCAGCAGCATGACTAGCGGGAGGAGCACAGATACGCAGTATTTT. Encoded protein: CASSMTSGRSTDTQYF.

The chain combines TRBV5-4 with TRBJ2-6, with TRBD1 identical over 9 bases. The V and J ends lost 4 bases and 4 bases, in that order; junction bases with no gene match: 12. The CDR3 has 18 residues. Germline V CDR1 and CDR2: SGHNT, YYREEE (reference sequence). The CDR3: CASSPSPGTGPGANVLTF. The CDR3, as DNA: TGTGCCAGCAGCCCAAGTCCCGGGACAGGGCCCGGGGCCAACGTCCTGACTTTC. The full variable domain, with the rest looked up from reference TRBV5-4 and TRBJ2-6, is ETGVTQSPTHLIKTRGQQVTLRCSSQSGHNTVSWYQQALGQGPQFIFQYYREEENGRGNFPPRFSGLQFPNYSSELNVNALELDDSALYLCASSPSPGTGPGANVLTFGAGSRLTVL.

The V gene is TRBV5-1, the J gene TRBJ2-3; TRBD1 aligns across 8 bases. The V gene's germline CDR1 is SGHRS and CDR2 YFSETQ. V dropped 0 bases and J dropped 1; count of bases not matched to a gene: 4. The CDR3 runs to 16 residues. This CDR3 is CASSLGQGFGTDTQYF. The CDR3 DNA reads as TGCGCCAGCAGCTTGGGACAGGGGTTTGGCACAGATACGCAGTATTTT. The full variable domain, with the rest looked up from reference TRBV5-1 and TRBJ2-3, is KAGVTQTPRYLIKTRGQQVTLSCSPISGHRSVSWYQQTPGQGLQFLFEYFSETQRNKGNFPGRFSGRQFSNSRSEMNVSTLELGDSALYLCASSLGQGFGTDTQYFGPGTRLTVL.

This clone appeared once. The rearrangement links TRBV9 to TRBJ1-2; D not certain. V was pared by 4 bases and J by 3 bases, with 7 bases between. This CDR3 region has 12 residues. CDR1 SGDLS and CDR2 YYNGEE come from the germline V gene. The CDR3 here is CASSNQDYGYTF. In DNA form, the CDR3 reads TGTGCCAGCAGCAACCAGGACTATGGCTACACCTTC.